The 9 T cell receptor beta chains reported below all come from one sample, sequenced in a study of blood T cell repertoires in COVID-19 (dated by TCRdb to the early 2020s). Library method: the immunoSEQ multiplex PCR assay. In TCRdb, the immuneACCESS table is reduced to in-frame sequences with V and J assigned. These tables do not hold every clone; where another copy was compared, an unresolved V gene accounts for under half, and the others remain unexplained. The sample yields about 76,000 clones; about 83% were counted once. Clones ranked in the top ten supply 7% to 10% of the sample. The sample consisted of peripheral blood. The source of these receptors is a man younger than 45 with acute or convalescent COVID-19.

V is TRBV30 and J is TRBJ1-1; D call uncertain. The CDR3 is 13 residues long. The V end lost 4 bases, the J end lost 4 bases, and 13 bases lay between the germline ends. CDR1 and CDR2 (germline): GTSNPN, SVGIG (reference sequence). CDR3 coding DNA: TGTGCCTGGAATTACGGGGTGGCCACTGAAGCTTTCTTT. It yields the protein CAWNYGVATEAFF.

This chain joins TRBV7-9 and TRBJ2-3, with D possibly matching TRBD1 (6 bases). Per germline, CDR1 SEHNR and CDR2 FQNEAQ (reference sequence). Trimming removed 10 bases from V and 2 bases from J, with 16 bases in between. The CDR3 runs to 14 residues. The CDR3 loop is CANAGDTLTDTQYF. As DNA, the CDR3 is TGTGCCAACGCAGGGGATACCCTCACAGATACGCAGTATTTT. The variable domain in full, with the rest retrieved from reference TRBV7-9 and TRBJ2-3, is DTGVSQNPRHKITKRGQNVTFRCDPISEHNRLYWYRQTLGQGPEFLTYFQNEAQLEKSRLLSDRFSAERPKGSFSTLEIQRTEQGDSAMYLCANAGDTLTDTQYFGPGTRLTVL.

The V and J genes are TRBV7-6 and TRBJ2-1; D uncertain. Per germline, CDR1 SGHVS and CDR2 FNYEAQ. Between the trimmed V and J ends, which lost 5 bases and 9 bases, there was a span of 11 bases. The length of the CDR3 is 12 residues. In DNA form, the CDR3 reads TGTGCCAGCAGCCCCATGTACGGTGAGCAGTTCTTC. The encoded protein is CASSPMYGEQFF. Complete variable domain (other parts from reference TRBV7-6 and TRBJ2-1): GAGVSQSPRYKVTKRGQDVALRCDPISGHVSLYWYRQALGQGPEFLTYFNYEAQQDKSGLPNDRFSAERPEGSISTLTIQRTEQRDSAMYRCASSPMYGEQFFGPGTRLTVL.

CDR3 region: CASSEHPNYGYTF. The CDR3 nucleotides read TGTGCCAGCAGTGAACATCCTAACTATGGCTACACCTTC. The chain employs TRBV6-1 and TRBJ1-2; no clear D. Trimming took off 2 bases at V and 0 bases at J, with 4 bases between the two ends. The germline V gene has CDR1 MNHNS and CDR2 SASEGT. The CDR3 is made up of 13 amino acids.

V usage is TRBV14 and J usage is TRBJ1-1, with D maybe TRBD1 (5 bases). The CDR3 consists of 13 residues. Germline V gene data show CDR1 as SGHDN and CDR2 as FVKESK. Trimming removed 4 bases at V and 1 base at J, with 7 bases between. The CDR3 sequence: CASSRQTNTEAFF. The CDR3 nucleotides read TGTGCCAGCAGCCGACAGACGAACACTGAAGCTTTCTTT.

This clone was detected a few times. At one end, the junction sequence differs from germline, possibly due to a read error. The rearrangement links TRBV29-1 to TRBJ1-1; no reliable D call. The CDR3 spans 12 residues. Germline V gene data show CDR1 as SQVTM and CDR2 as ANQGSEA. CDR3 nucleotides: TGCAGCGTGGCAGGCGGGAACGCTGAAGCTTTCTTT. This gives the protein CSVAGGNAEAFF.

This chain connects TRBV6-1 to TRBJ1-1; 7 bases are a match to TRBD1. The CDR3 totals 15 residues. After removal of 5 bases from V and 5 bases from J, the junction contained 11 bases not matched to a gene. CDR1 and CDR2 (germline): MNHNS, SASEGT. This CDR3 is CASSSLTGSGTEAFF. CDR3 DNA sequence: TGTGCCAGCAGTTCCCTGACAGGGAGTGGTACTGAAGCTTTCTTT.

The chain recombines TRBV19 with TRBJ2-7; TRBD2 agrees at 10 bases. CDR3 length: 17 amino acids. With 4 bases clipped from V and 7 bases from J, the junction kept 16 bases outside the gene matches. Per the germline V gene, CDR1 is LNHDA and CDR2 is SQIVND (reference sequence). Written as DNA, the CDR3 is TGTGCCAGTAGTACCCCCCGGACTAGCGGCCACACGCCTGAGCAGTACTTC. Translating gives CASSTPRTSGHTPEQYF.

The rearrangement joins TRBV7-2 to TRBJ2-2, with 7 positions matching TRBD2. The CDR3 contains 16 residues. The V and J ends lost 7 bases and 2 bases, in that order; junction bases with no gene match: 10. Germline CDR1 SGHTA, CDR2 FQGNSA. CDR3 residues: CASTPQGTINTGELFF. The CDR3 region has the DNA TGTGCCAGCACTCCCCAAGGGACTATCAACACCGGGGAGCTGTTTTTT.